This TCR beta chain originates from a study of control samples from healthy donors and cancer patients (dated by TCRdb to 2018 to 2020). Library method: the immunoSEQ multiplex PCR assay. Not all clones reach the TCRdb copy of this immuneACCESS table, which keeps in-frame sequences only. Checked studies attribute under half of the gap to unresolved V genes and leave the rest unexplained. This sample has about 45,000 clones in its table, and less than 95% of those were observed once. About a fifth of the sample is taken by the ten largest. Notes on this clone: Its cognate antigen has yet to be identified. The sample holds no much larger clone one base away, and base qualities are not on file.

V sheds 5 bases and J sheds 9 bases, leaving 16 bases between their ends. CDR1 ENHRY and CDR2 SYGVKD are derived from the germline V gene. The CDR3 contains 14 residues, cysteine and phenylalanine counted. Only the CDR3 portion is preserved as DNA: 42 bases, with reading frame beginning at the first base. The source material was PBMCs. The chain is encoded by TRBV10-3 joined to TRBJ2-2, with TRBD1 as a weak D call on 6 bases. This TCR was sampled from a woman aged 40 to 50 with head and neck cancer. The CDR3 region has the sequence CAISRQVQVRELFF. The DNA reads as follows: TGTGCCATCAGTCGACAGGTTCAAGTTAGGGAGCTGTTTTTT.